This TCR beta chain originates from a study of Graves' ophthalmopathy and Graves' hyperthyroidism (dated by TCRdb to 2016 to 2019). Describing the broader study: Peripheral blood was collected at initial diagnosis, before any treatment. To tell Graves' ophthalmopathy apart from Graves' hyperthyroidism, and to predict which patients would progress to ophthalmopathy, the study relied on TCR beta repertoire signatures. In total, over 130 blood samples were TCR-sequenced: 43 ophthalmopathy, under 80 hyperthyroidism and about 17 hyperthyroidism-to-ophthalmopathy patients. A discovery set of about 99 patients (about 45 ophthalmopathy, 55 to 65 stable hyperthyroidism) was enrolled to explore V-J signatures distinguishing ophthalmopathy from hyperthyroidism. An independent validation cohort comprised under 20 hyperthyroidism patients and over 15 patients who later progressed from hyperthyroidism to ophthalmopathy. In roughly 6 hyperthyroidism patients, the T-cell repertoires found in thyroid tissue were compared with those found in blood. Once sampling was done, hyperthyroidism patients were given methimazole at a starting dose of 30 mg daily, while ophthalmopathy patients were given high-dose intravenous methylprednisolone. Broader findings and caveats from the paper: No statistical method was used to set the sample size in advance, and the investigators knew which group each participant was assigned to. Most expanded thyroid clonotypes with a frequency above 0.001 also appeared in blood, which suggests that blood repertoires may reflect the immune response in the thyroid. In validation, the model predicted ophthalmopathy progression with about 71% sensitivity and 72.22% specificity; some 13 predicted patients were CT-confirmed with GO in a median of approximately 6.5 months. In cross-validation, the 13-signature model distinguished ophthalmopathy from stable hyperthyroidism with around 86% sensitivity and 81.08% specificity, while in the test set the corresponding values were 80% and 75%.

For repertoire sequencing, the TCR beta CDR3 regions were amplified from RNA transcripts. The first round of RT-PCR was done with HTBI primers and the Qiagen OneStep RT-PCR kit, and was followed by a second round of multiplex PCR, then size selection and purification. Libraries were sequenced paired-end with 100 bp reads on an Illumina HiSeq2000. Turning to the authors' computational methods: SOAPnuke was used to process the reads, removing any read that contained adapters or uncalled bases, had a mean Phred below 15, or lacked an exact match to the constant primer or identifier. COPE v1.2.5 was used to merge the high-quality paired reads. Each unique nucleotide sequence was treated as a clonotype, and MiTCR v1.1 was used to align the clonotypes to the IMGT TRB V, D and J references. Only V-J combinations with frequency above 0.0001 were analysed, covering 99.2% of repertoires. For each V-J combination, a TCR clonal expansion and chaos score was defined as the ratio of F50 clonal expansion to chaos observed in the TCRdist matrix. Welch's t-statistics and random forest were used to reduce features to 10 to 15 V-J combinations, which were fed into a naive Bayes classifier. The Morisita-Horn index was used to measure how similar the thyroid and blood repertoires were. Using fastp at Q25 and MiXCR, TCRdb reprocessed the public reads and kept productive beta chains. Here each entry gathers all rows of one CDR3 protein and keeps the most common genes and DNA. V and J calls and clone size were set by TCRdb, not the authors. The sample includes fewer than 350,000 distinct CDR3 sequences, with 15% to 20% observed a single time. 10% to 15% of the sample lies in the top ten.

Ophthalmopathy patients were characterized by moderately to severely active disease, a Clinical Activity Score of at least 3, a NOSPECS grade of at least 4, and a disease duration under 3 months. Anyone with other autoimmune diseases, uncontrolled infections, pregnancy or lactation was excluded from the study. Diagnosis relied on clinical symptoms, serum thyroxine, TRAb, thyroid ultrasound and orbital computed tomography. Using Ficoll-Paque density gradient centrifugation, PBMCs were isolated from over 8.5 ml of fresh peripheral blood. Total RNA was extracted using Trizol reagent, and RNA quality was checked on an Agilent 2100 Bioanalyzer. According to the germline V gene, CDR1 reads SGHAT and CDR2 reads FQNNGV. V is pared back by 4 bases and J by 4 bases, with 17 bases lying between the germline termini. The CDR3 starts with the cysteine, ends with the phenylalanine, and has 16 residues. The kept DNA is CDR3 alone, 48 bases in frame from the first base.

This clonotype has at least ten counts. This clone's antigen is unknown. One base away there is no much larger clone; base qualities are not given. The chain was built from TRBV11-2 and TRBJ1-5; the D gene is possibly TRBD1, with 5 bases matching. The sequence was obtained from an adult man with Graves' ophthalmopathy. Material for sequencing was peripheral blood. The CDR3 reads as follows: CASSSTTGHMNQPQHF. The sequence in DNA is TGTGCCAGCAGCTCAACGACCGGACATATGAATCAGCCCCAGCATTTT.